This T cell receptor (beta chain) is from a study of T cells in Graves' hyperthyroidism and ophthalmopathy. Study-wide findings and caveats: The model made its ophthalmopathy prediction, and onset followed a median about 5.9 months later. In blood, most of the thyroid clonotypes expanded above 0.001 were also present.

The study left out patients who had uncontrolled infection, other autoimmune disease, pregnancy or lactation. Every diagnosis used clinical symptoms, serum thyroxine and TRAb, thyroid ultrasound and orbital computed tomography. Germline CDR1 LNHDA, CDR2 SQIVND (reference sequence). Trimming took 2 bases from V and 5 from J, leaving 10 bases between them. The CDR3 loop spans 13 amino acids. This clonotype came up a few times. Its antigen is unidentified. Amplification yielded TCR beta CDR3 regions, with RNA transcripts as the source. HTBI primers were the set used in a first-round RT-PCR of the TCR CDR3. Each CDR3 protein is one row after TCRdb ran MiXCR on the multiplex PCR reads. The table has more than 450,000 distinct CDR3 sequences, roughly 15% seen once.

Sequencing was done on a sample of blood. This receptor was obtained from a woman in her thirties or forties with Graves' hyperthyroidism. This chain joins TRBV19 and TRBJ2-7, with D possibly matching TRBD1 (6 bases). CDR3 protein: CASSITGTNEQYF. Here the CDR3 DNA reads TGTGCCAGTAGTATAACAGGGACGAACGAGCAGTACTTC.